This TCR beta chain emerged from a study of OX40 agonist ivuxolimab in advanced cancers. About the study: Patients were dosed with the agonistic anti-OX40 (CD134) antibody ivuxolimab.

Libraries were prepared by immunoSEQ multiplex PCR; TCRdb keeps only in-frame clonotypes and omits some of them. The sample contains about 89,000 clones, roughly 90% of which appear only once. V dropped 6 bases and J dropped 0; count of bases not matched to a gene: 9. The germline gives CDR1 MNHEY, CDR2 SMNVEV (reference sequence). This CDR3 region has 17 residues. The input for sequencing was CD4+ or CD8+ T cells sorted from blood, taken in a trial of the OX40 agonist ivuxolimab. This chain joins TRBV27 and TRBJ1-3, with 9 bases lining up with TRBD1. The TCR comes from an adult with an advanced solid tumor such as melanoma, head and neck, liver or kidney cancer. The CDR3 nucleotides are TGTGCCAGCAGGGGGGGGACAGGGTTAGGCTCTGGAAACACCATATATTTT. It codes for CASRGGTGLGSGNTIYF.